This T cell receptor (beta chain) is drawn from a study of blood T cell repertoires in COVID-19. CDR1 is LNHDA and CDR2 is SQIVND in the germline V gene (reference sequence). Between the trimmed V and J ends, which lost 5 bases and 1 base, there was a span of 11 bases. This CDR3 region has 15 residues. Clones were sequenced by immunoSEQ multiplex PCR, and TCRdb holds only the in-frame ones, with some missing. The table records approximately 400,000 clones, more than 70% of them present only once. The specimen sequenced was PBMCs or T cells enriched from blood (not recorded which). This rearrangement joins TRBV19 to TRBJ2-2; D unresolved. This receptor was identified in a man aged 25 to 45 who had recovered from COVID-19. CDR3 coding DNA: TGTGCCAGTAGTTTTTCTAACTGGAACACCGGGGAGCTGTTTTTT. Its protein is CASSFSNWNTGELFF.